This T cell receptor (beta chain) was captured by sequencing in a study of T cell responses to AZD1222 COVID-19 vaccine. A note on this clone: At one end the junction does not follow the germline gene, possibly because of a read error.

Measured with immunoSEQ multiplex PCR; TCRdb has only the in-frame clones, and not every one. The sample has approximately 50,000 clones; about 86% are singletons. Second doses that came at about 4 or about 12 weeks were put together. Looked up from germline, CDR1 is KGHSH and CDR2 is LQKENI. This CDR3 contains 13 residues. The source material was peripheral blood, sampled 28 days after the second AZD1222 dose. The sequence derives from an adult who received the AZD1222 COVID-19 vaccine. The rearrangement uses TRBV18 and TRBJ2-5; unclear D gene. DNA of the CDR3: TGTGCCAGCTCACCAGCGACGCAAGAGGCCCAGTACTTC. As protein: CASSPATQEAQYF. The entire variable domain, with the rest obtained from reference TRBV18 and TRBJ2-5, is as follows: NAGVMQNPRHLVRRRGQEARLRCSPMKGHSHVYWYRQLPEEGLKFMVYLQKENIIDESGMPKERFSAEFPKEGPSILRIQQVVRGDSAAYFCASSPATQEAQYFGPGTRLLVL.